The sequence of this T cell receptor (beta chain) was determined in a study of T cells in Graves' hyperthyroidism and ophthalmopathy. This CDR3 is 15 amino acids long. Germline trimming cut 5 bases from V and 5 bases from J; bases unmatched to any gene: 8. Germline V gives CDR1 LNHDA, CDR2 SQIVND (reference sequence). RNA transcripts gave rise to amplified TCR beta CDR3 regions. The HTBI primer set served for first-round RT-PCR of the TCR CDR3. TCRdb processed the multiplex PCR reads anew with MiXCR; each CDR3 protein has one entry. This repertoire shows around 700,000 distinct CDR3 sequences, approximately 40% found once; its top ten account for around 30%.

Sequenced input: blood. The receptor comes from a woman in her thirties or forties with Graves' hyperthyroidism. The genes are TRBV19 and TRBJ1-4, with 7 bases matching TRBD1. CDR3 coding DNA: TGTGCCAGTAGTTTTTGGACAGGATTAAATGAAAAACTGTTTTTT. Protein sequence: CASSFWTGLNEKLFF. Using reference TRBV19 and TRBJ1-4 for the parts outside the CDR3, the full variable domain is DGGITQSPKYLFRKEGQNVTLSCEQNLNHDAMYWYRQDPGQGLRLIYYSQIVNDFQKGDIAEGYSVSREKKESFPLTVTSAQKNPTAFYLCASSFWTGLNEKLFFGSGTQLSVL.